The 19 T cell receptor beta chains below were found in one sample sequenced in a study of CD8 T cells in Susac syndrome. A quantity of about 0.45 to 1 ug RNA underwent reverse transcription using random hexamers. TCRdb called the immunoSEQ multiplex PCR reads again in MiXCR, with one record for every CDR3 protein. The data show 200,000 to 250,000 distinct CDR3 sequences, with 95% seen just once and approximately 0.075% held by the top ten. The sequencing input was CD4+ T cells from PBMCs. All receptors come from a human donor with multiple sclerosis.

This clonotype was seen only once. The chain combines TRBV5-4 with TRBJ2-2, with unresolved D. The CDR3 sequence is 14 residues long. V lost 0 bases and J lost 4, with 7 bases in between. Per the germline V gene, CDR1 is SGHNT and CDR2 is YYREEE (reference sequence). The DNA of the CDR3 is TGTGCCAGCAGCTTGGATCGATCCACCGGGGAGCTGTTTTTT. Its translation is CASSLDRSTGELFF.

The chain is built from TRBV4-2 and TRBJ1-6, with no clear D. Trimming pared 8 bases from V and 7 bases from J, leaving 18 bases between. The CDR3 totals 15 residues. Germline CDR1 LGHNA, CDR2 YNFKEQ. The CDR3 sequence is CASGRGGRKNSPLHF. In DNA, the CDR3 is TGTGCCAGCGGGAGAGGCGGGAGAAAGAATTCACCCCTCCACTTT.

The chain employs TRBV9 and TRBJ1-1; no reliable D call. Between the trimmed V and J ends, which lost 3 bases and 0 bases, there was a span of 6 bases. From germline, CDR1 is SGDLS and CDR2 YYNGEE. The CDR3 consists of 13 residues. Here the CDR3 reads CASSGLMNTEAFF. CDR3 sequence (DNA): TGTGCCAGCAGCGGTCTTATGAACACTGAAGCTTTCTTT.

CDR3 sequence (DNA): TGCAGCGTGAGCGCGGGACAGGGGGCAAGTGGGGCCAACGTCCTGACTTTC. Protein product: CSVSAGQGASGANVLTF. The chain uses TRBV29-1 and TRBJ2-6; TRBD1 matches at 12 bases. This CDR3 contains 17 residues. Trimming removed 6 bases from V and 3 bases from J; junction bases left unmatched: 9. Per the germline V gene, CDR1 is SQVTM and CDR2 is ANQGSEA.

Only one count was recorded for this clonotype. This chain's CDR3 is CSVPRDAGYTF. The CDR3 bases are TGCAGCGTTCCCCGGGATGCTGGCTACACCTTC. The chain recombines TRBV29-1 with TRBJ1-2; no clear D gene. CDR1 is SQVTM, CDR2 ANQGSEA, per germline. Trimming pared 5 bases from V and 7 bases from J, leaving 11 bases between. The CDR3 has 11 amino acids.

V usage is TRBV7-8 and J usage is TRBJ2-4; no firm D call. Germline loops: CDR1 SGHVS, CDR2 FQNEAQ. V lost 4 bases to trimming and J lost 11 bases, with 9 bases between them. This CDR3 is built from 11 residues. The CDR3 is CASSSHSFQYF. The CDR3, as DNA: TGTGCCAGCAGCTCCCACTCGTTTCAGTACTTC.

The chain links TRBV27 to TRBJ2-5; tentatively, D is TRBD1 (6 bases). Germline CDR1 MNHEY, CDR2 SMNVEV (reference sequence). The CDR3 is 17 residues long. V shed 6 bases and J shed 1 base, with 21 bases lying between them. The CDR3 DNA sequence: TGTGCCAGCAGACCTTCGGACAGACGGAGGATCCAAGAGACCCAGTACTTC. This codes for CASRPSDRRRIQETQYF.

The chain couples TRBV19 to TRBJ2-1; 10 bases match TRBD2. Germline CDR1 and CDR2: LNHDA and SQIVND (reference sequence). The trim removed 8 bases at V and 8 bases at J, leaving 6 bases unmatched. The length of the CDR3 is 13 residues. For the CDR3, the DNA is TGTGCCAGTTTTCCTAGCGGGGGAGATGAGCAGTTCTTC. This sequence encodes CASFPSGGDEQFF.

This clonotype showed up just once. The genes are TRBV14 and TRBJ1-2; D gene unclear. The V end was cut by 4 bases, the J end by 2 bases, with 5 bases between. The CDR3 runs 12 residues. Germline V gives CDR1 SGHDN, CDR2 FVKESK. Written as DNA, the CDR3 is TGTGCCAGCAGCCGGGTAAACTATGGCTACACCTTC. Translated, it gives CASSRVNYGYTF. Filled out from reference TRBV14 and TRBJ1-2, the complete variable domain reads EAGVTQFPSHSVIEKGQTVTLRCDPISGHDNLYWYRRVMGKEIKFLLHFVKESKQDESGMPNNRFLAERTGGTYSTLKVQPAELEDSGVYFCASSRVNYGYTFGSGTRLTVV.

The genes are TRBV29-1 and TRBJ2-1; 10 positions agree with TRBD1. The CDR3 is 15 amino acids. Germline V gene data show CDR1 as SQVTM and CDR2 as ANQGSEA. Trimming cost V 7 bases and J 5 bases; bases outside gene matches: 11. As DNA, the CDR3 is TGCAGCGCTACTACCGGGACAGGGGTCAACAATGAGCAGTTCTTC. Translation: CSATTGTGVNNEQFF.

The CDR3: CATAGVEGTEAFF. Here the CDR3 DNA reads TGTGCCACAGCGGGGGTGGAGGGCACTGAAGCTTTCTTT. The rearrangement joins TRBV30 to TRBJ1-1, with D possibly TRBD1 on 5 matching bases. The CDR3 contains 13 residues. Per the germline V gene, CDR1 is GTSNPN and CDR2 is SVGIG (reference sequence). The V gene lost 8 bases and the J gene lost 4 bases, with 17 bases spanning the gap.

The CDR3 here is CASSQASEAFF. For the CDR3, the DNA is TGTGCCAGCAGCCAGGCCTCTGAAGCTTTCTTT. This rearrangement joins TRBV3-1 to TRBJ1-1; D not certain. Deletions cut 3 bases from V and 6 bases from J, with 5 bases between. The CDR3 contains 11 residues. CDR1 and CDR2 from the germline V gene are LGHDT and YNNKEL (reference sequence).

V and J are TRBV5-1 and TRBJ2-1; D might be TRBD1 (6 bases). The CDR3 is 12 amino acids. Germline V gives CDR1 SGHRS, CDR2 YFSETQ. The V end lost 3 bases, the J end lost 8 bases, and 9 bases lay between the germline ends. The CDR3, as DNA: TGCGCCAGCAGCTCTGACAGGCATGAGCAGTTCTTC. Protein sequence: CASSSDRHEQFF.

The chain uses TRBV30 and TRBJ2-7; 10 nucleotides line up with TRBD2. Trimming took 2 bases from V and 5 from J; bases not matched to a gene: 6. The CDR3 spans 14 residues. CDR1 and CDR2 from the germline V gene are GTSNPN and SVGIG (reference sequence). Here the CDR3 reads CAWSSASGGNEQYF. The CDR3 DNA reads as TGTGCCTGGAGTTCGGCTAGCGGGGGAAACGAGCAGTACTTC.

CDR3 DNA: TGCAGTGCTAGAGTAACGGCCTGGGACACTGAAGCTTTCTTT. Residues: CSARVTAWDTEAFF. J is TRBJ1-1 and V is TRBV20-1; D is ambiguous. The CDR3 is 14 residues long. Germline CDR1 and CDR2: DFQATT and SNEGSKA (reference sequence). The ends were cut back, 1 base at V and 3 bases at J, with 12 bases in the middle.

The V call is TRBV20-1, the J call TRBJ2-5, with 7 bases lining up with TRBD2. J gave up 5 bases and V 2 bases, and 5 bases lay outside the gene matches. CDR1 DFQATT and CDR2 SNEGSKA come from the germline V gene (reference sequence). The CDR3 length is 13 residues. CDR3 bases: TGCAGTGCTAGACCGGCGGGGGTCGAGACCCAGTACTTC. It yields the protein CSARPAGVETQYF.

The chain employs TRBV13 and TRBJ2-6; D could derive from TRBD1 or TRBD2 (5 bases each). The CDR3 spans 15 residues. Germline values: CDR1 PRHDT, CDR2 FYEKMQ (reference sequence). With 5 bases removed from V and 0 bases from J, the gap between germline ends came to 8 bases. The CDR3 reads CASSRGDSGANVLTF. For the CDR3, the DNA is TGTGCCAGCAGCCGAGGGGACTCTGGGGCCAACGTCCTGACTTTC.

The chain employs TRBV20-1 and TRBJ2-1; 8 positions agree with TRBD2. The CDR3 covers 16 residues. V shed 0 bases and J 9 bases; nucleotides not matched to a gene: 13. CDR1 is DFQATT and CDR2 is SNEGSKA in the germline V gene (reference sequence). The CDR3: CSARDRSGGGPREQFF. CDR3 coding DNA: TGCAGTGCTAGAGATCGGTCTGGCGGGGGGCCCCGTGAGCAGTTCTTC.

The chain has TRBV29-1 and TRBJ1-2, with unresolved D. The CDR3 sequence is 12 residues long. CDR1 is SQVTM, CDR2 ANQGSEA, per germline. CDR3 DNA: TGCTCAGTACGGCCTCTCGGCGATGGCTACACCTTC. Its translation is CSVRPLGDGYTF.